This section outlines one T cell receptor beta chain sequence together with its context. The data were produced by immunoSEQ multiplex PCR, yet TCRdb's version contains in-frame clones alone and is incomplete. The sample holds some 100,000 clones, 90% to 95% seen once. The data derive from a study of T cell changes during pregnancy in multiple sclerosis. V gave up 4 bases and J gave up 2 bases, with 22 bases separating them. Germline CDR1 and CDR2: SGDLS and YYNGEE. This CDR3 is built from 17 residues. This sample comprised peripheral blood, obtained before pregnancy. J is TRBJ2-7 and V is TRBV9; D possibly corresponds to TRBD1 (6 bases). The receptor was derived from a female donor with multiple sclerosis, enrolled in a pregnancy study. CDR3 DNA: TGTGCCAGCAGCACCCAACTCCCGGGACATATGGCCTACGAGCAGTACTTC. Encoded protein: CASSTQLPGHMAYEQYF.